This T cell receptor beta chain was observed in a study of metastatic and nonmetastatic thyroid tumors. Study context: Blood and tumor or nodule tissue repertoires from malignant and benign thyroid patients were compared.

No patient received treatment before thyroid surgery. In the study's own analysis: For papillary thyroid cancer, a distant-metastasis classifier was constructed from CDR3 differences observed across clinicopathological groups. Using MiXCR, TCRdb re-called clones from the PCR reads. Clone size and V and J calls follow TCRdb, not the original study. Seen here are roughly 20,000 clones, more than 35% observed once, and the top ten hold 29%. The clonotype comes from a female donor with papillary thyroid cancer or a benign thyroid nodule (not recorded which). Some clones in this sample may be carry-over from other donors' samples. The sequenced material came from tumor tissue.

The CDR3 nucleotides read TGCAGTGCCCCGGGAGAGGTGATCTACGAGCAGTACTTC. This codes for CSAPGEVIYEQYF. This rearrangement joins TRBV20-1 to TRBJ2-7, with a tentative D call TRBD2 (6 bases). V was trimmed by 6 bases and J by 3 bases, leaving 15 bases between them. The CDR3 totals 13 residues. Germline V gene sequence: CDR1 DFQATT, CDR2 SNEGSKA (reference sequence).